The T cell receptor beta chain described here comes from a study of cytomegalovirus exposure and HLA in healthy donors. Study conclusions and caveats: TCR beta chain V- and J-gene trimming was linked, in a later analysis, to a missense variant in DCLRE1C. Association of some 18,000 TCR beta sequences with HLA alleles was found at 0.05 false discovery rate in a later analysis. Beyond CMV serostatus, there was no information to go on about immune exposure. Per published accounts, TCR beta sequences correctly predicted the HLA-A and HLA-B alleles of most subjects.

On this clone itself: The antigen remains undetermined.

The CDR3 length is 13 residues. V was shortened by 4 bases and J by 4 bases, with 7 bases between the two germline ends. From germline, CDR1 is MRHNA and CDR2 SNTAGT. Both 60 Vbeta primers and 13 Jbeta primers went into the PCR. The protocol was immunoSEQ multiplex PCR, while the TCRdb copy is restricted to in-frame clones and leaves out a portion. The sample lists about 130,000 clones; more than 75% were seen once. The sample comprised PBMCs. This receptor was taken from a young man in good health and CMV-seronegative. The chain combines TRBV6-4 with TRBJ2-2; D might be TRBD1 (5 bases). CDR3 coding DNA: TGTGCCAGCAGTGCCCAGGGCACCGGGGAGCTGTTTTTT. Translated: CASSAQGTGELFF.